Below, 18 T cell receptor beta chains from the same sample are listed, as sequenced in a study of read filtering for tumor transcriptome and immune sequencing. The library was built from around 380 ng RNA with molecular barcoded adaptors for alpha/delta and beta/gamma chains. TCRdb used MiXCR to reprocess the reads, holding one entry per CDR3 protein. The sample gives approximately 90,000 distinct CDR3 sequences, 20% to 25% of which show up once; over 10% is in the top ten. Sequencing was carried out using a population of CD138-negative cells sorted from bone marrow. The receptors were gathered from a donor aged 40 or older with multiple myeloma.

This clonotype occurred many times. This chain connects TRBV7-3 to TRBJ2-7, with D perhaps matching TRBD2 (6 bases). This CDR3 spans 15 amino acids. In germline, CDR1 is SGHTA, CDR2 FQGTGA. With 5 bases removed from V and 6 bases from J, the gap between germline ends came to 20 bases. The CDR3 loop is CASSLSRGSVSEQYF. The CDR3 DNA follows: TGTGCCAGCAGCCTCTCTCGGGGGTCTGTTTCCGAGCAGTACTTC.

This clonotype was counted ten times or more. The chain couples TRBV7-2 to TRBJ1-4, with 9 bases aligning to TRBD1. Per germline, CDR1 SGHTA and CDR2 FQGNSA. The CDR3 length is 15 residues. V was clipped by 1 base and J by 7 bases; unmatched bases: 4. The CDR3 sequence: CASSLDRGQSEKLFF. CDR3 DNA sequence: TGTGCCAGCAGCTTAGACAGGGGGCAGAGTGAAAAACTGTTTTTT. The entire variable domain, with the rest obtained from reference TRBV7-2 and TRBJ1-4, is as follows: GAGVSQSPSNKVTEKGKDVELRCDPISGHTALYWYRQSLGQGLEFLIYFQGNSAPDKSGLPSDRFSAERTGGSVSTLTIQRTQQEDSAVYLCASSLDRGQSEKLFFGSGTQLSVL.

In this sample, this clonotype turned up many times. The chain carries TRBV20-1 and TRBJ1-2, with unresolved D. CDR1 is DFQATT, CDR2 SNEGSKA, per germline (reference sequence). The ends were cut back, 2 bases at V and 2 bases at J, with 9 bases in the middle. The CDR3 loop spans 13 amino acids. CDR3 coding DNA: TGCAGTGCTAGAAAGGCTGTAAACTATGGCTACACCTTC. As protein: CSARKAVNYGYTF.

The chain recombines TRBV6-5 with TRBJ2-7; 7 bases line up with TRBD2. In germline, CDR1 is MNHEY, CDR2 SVGAGI. The CDR3 runs 12 residues. V shed 10 bases and J 1 base; nucleotides not matched to a gene: 4. The CDR3 protein is CATRTSSYEQYF. DNA for the CDR3: TGTGCCACCAGGACTAGTTCCTACGAGCAGTACTTC.

Worth noting for this clonotype: At one end, the junction sequence differs from germline, possibly due to a read error. The rearrangement joins TRBV10-3 to TRBJ2-1; TRBD2 agrees at 9 bases. The CDR3 extends over 21 amino acids. Per the germline V gene, CDR1 is ENHRY and CDR2 is SYGVKD. CDR3 in amino acids: CAISESIVRVNRGGDYNERFF. The CDR3 DNA reads as TGTGCCATCAGTGAGTCGATCGTGCGGGTTAATCGCGGGGGGGACTACAATGAGCGGTTCTTC.

This chain links TRBV5-1 with TRBJ2-7; D is unresolved. The germline V and J ends were trimmed by 0 bases and 5 bases, with 12 bases remaining between them. Looked up from germline, CDR1 is SGHRS and CDR2 is YFSETQ. The CDR3 contains 14 residues. CDR3 DNA: TGCGCCAGCAGCTTGGTCGTCAGAAAGGACGAGCAGTACTTC. It is translated as CASSLVVRKDEQYF.

A note on this clonotype: This sequence may be a read error, since a much larger clone differs from it by one base. The rearrangement joins TRBV5-1 to TRBJ2-5, with D perhaps matching TRBD2 (5 bases). The germline V gene encodes CDR1 SGHRS and CDR2 YFSETQ. CDR3 length: 15 residues. The CDR3 DNA is TGCGCCAGCAGCCTAAAAACTAGTAAAGGAGAGACCCGGTACTTC. Amino acid sequence: CASSLKTSKGETRYF.

Ten or more counts support this clonotype. The chain links TRBV28 to TRBJ2-7; 9 nucleotides line up with TRBD1. Germline trimming cut 3 bases from V and 1 base from J; bases unmatched to any gene: 7. CDR1 MDHEN and CDR2 SYDVKM come from the germline V gene. The CDR3 is 16 residues long. The CDR3 nucleotides read TGTGCCAGCAGTTTGGGACGGGGGACAGGGTCCTACGAGCAGTACTTC. The encoded protein is CASSLGRGTGSYEQYF.

This chain links TRBV28 with TRBJ1-1; D call uncertain. The CDR3 contains 14 residues. CDR1 MDHEN and CDR2 SYDVKM come from the germline V gene. V was trimmed by 2 bases and J by 10 bases, leaving 17 bases between them. CDR3 sequence reads: CASSLLAQSRAAFF. DNA of the CDR3: TGTGCCAGCAGTTTACTGGCCCAGTCACGGGCAGCTTTCTTT.

This clonotype was seen at least ten times. The chain couples TRBV7-9 to TRBJ2-1; D unclear. Trimming shortened V by 1 base and J by 6 bases, and 10 bases separated the two germline ends. Germline lookup yields CDR1 SEHNR and CDR2 FQNEAQ (reference sequence). There are 14 residues in the CDR3. The CDR3 loop reads CASSLVGPLNEQFF. The CDR3 bases are TGTGCCAGCAGCTTAGTTGGACCCCTCAATGAGCAGTTCTTC.

Concerning this clonotype itself: Here the CDR3 omits its conserved ending phenylalanine or tryptophan, so a read error is the likely source. The chain joins TRBV5-8 to TRBJ2-2, with D unresolved. This CDR3 comprises 10 residues. Trimming cost V 1 base and J 13 bases, with 5 bases left between them. Germline lookup yields CDR1 SGHTS and CDR2 YDEGEE. CDR3 in amino acids: CASSLYSLFL. In DNA, the CDR3 is TGTGCCAGCAGCTTGTATTCGCTGTTTCTT.

This clonotype was observed at least ten times. V and J are TRBV6-2 or TRBV6-3 and TRBJ1-1; tentative D call: TRBD1 (5 bases). V gave up 7 bases and J gave up 4 bases, with 19 bases separating them. The germline V gene encodes CDR1 MNHEY and CDR2 SVGEGT. This CDR3 is 15 amino acids long. CDR3 bases: TGTGCCAGCAAACATCCCACGCAGGGACGCACTGAAGCTTTCTTT. This encodes CASKHPTQGRTEAFF.

The chain links TRBV11-2 to TRBJ2-7, with unresolved D. This CDR3 comprises 15 residues. Germline V lookup: CDR1 SGHAT, CDR2 FQNNGV. V gave up 5 bases and J gave up 3 bases, with 17 bases separating them. CDR3 coding DNA: TGTGCCAGCAGCAGAAAGGTTACTGAGAACTACGAGCAGTACTTC. This encodes CASSRKVTENYEQYF.

As regards this clonotype: Since a much larger clone is just one base distant, this may be a read error. The V and J genes are TRBV5-1 and TRBJ2-5, with unresolved D. The CDR3 is 15 residues long. Trimming shortened V by 4 bases and J by 6 bases, and 19 bases separated the two germline ends. CDR1 is SGHRS, CDR2 YFSETQ, per germline. CDR3 region: CASSLRSGGVQTQYF. The CDR3 DNA reads TGCGCCAGCAGCCTGCGATCGGGCGGCGTCCAGACCCAGTACTTC.

The chain joins TRBV5-6 to TRBJ1-2, with no clear D. The CDR3 covers 14 residues. Germline-derived CDR1 and CDR2 are SGHDT and YYEEEE. The V gene lost 3 bases and the J gene lost 0 bases, with 9 bases spanning the gap. DNA for the CDR3: TGTGCCAGCAGCTGGAACCAACCTAACTATGGCTACACCTTC. This sequence encodes CASSWNQPNYGYTF.

This clonotype appeared a few times. V gene TRBV20-1 combines with J gene TRBJ2-3; tentative D call: TRBD2 (6 bases). V was trimmed by 3 bases and J by 3 bases, leaving 16 bases between them. This CDR3 is 15 amino acids long. CDR1 and CDR2 (germline): DFQATT, SNEGSKA (reference sequence). The CDR3 spells CSASGYGGGTDTQYF. DNA for the CDR3: TGCAGTGCTAGTGGATACGGGGGAGGTACAGATACGCAGTATTTT.

This clonotype showed up many times. The chain is built from TRBV29-1 and TRBJ1-1; 8 nucleotides align to TRBD1. There are 12 residues in the CDR3. V was pared by 6 bases and J by 3 bases, with 3 bases of the junction left unmatched. CDR1 is SQVTM and CDR2 is ANQGSEA in the germline V gene. In DNA, the CDR3 is TGCAGCGTCGGACAGGGCGACACTGAAGCTTTCTTT. Translation gives CSVGQGDTEAFF.

This chain links TRBV12-3 or TRBV12-4 with TRBJ1-1; D may be TRBD1 (6 bases). The CDR3 runs to 15 residues. Trimming stripped 6 bases from V and 3 bases from J, with 17 bases between. The CDR3 spells CASSLLRTADTEAFF. DNA for the CDR3: TGTGCCAGCAGCCTACTTAGGACAGCAGACACTGAAGCTTTCTTT.